The rows below give T cell receptor beta chains drawn from one sample of a study of CD8 T cells in ankylosing spondylitis. One entry per CDR3 protein results from TCRdb running MiXCR on the 5' RACE reads. Altogether fewer than 250,000 distinct CDR3 sequences are present, roughly 26% being singletons, with the ten largest covering 5% to 8%. The sample comprised blood, either unsorted or a sorted T cell fraction (not recorded which). The receptors originated from a male donor with ankylosing spondylitis or in good health (not recorded which). CDR3s include the opening cysteine and the closing phenylalanine or tryptophan. D genes are given only for firm matches. Expanded clones are given a class, and other clones once, few, many or no size at all.

D gene: TRBD2
V gene: TRBV20-1
clone size: -
J gene: TRBJ2-7
CDR3 DNA: TGCAGTGCTAGTAGGGCTAGCGGGAGGGTCTACGAGCAGTACTTC
CDR3 protein: CSASRASGRVYEQYF

D gene: -
V gene: TRBV28
clone size: many
J gene: TRBJ2-7
CDR3 DNA: TGTGCCAGCAGTTCCGGATTGCCGGGCGAGCAGTACTTC
CDR3 protein: CASSSGLPGEQYF

D gene: -
V gene: TRBV6-1
clone size: -
J gene: TRBJ2-2
CDR3 DNA: TGTGCCAGCAGGAACCAAAAGGGGGTTGACACCGGGGAGCTGTTTTTT
CDR3 protein: CASRNQKGVDTGELFF

D gene: TRBD1
V gene: TRBV29-1
clone size: few
J gene: TRBJ1-4
CDR3 DNA: TGCAGCGTCGTACAGGGGGCAGGAGAAAAACTGTTTTTT
CDR3 protein: CSVVQGAGEKLFF

D gene: -
V gene: TRBV20-1
clone size: -
J gene: TRBJ1-5
CDR3 DNA: TGCAGTGCCCGATCCGCCAAGGGTTATCAGCCCCAGCATTTT
CDR3 protein: CSARSAKGYQPQHF

D gene: TRBD2
V gene: TRBV10-3
clone size: many
J gene: TRBJ2-2
CDR3 DNA: TGTGCCATCTCGCGGGGGGGGGCCGGGGAGCTGTTTTTT
CDR3 protein: CAISRGGAGELFF

D gene: TRBD1
V gene: TRBV29-1
clone size: many
J gene: TRBJ2-5
CDR3 DNA: TGCAGCGTTCACCAGGGGGAGGAGACCCAGTACTTC
CDR3 protein: CSVHQGEETQYF

D gene: TRBD1
V gene: TRBV6-1
clone size: -
J gene: TRBJ1-3
CDR3 DNA: TGTGCCAGCAGTCATCACAGGGGGACTGGAAACACCATATATTTT
CDR3 protein: CASSHHRGTGNTIYF

D gene: -
V gene: TRBV20-1
clone size: few
J gene: TRBJ2-1
CDR3 DNA: TGCAGTGCTATGGACGCGAGGGCCTACAATGAGCAGTTCTTC
CDR3 protein: CSAMDARAYNEQFF

D gene: -
V gene: TRBV20-1
clone size: -
J gene: TRBJ2-5
CDR3 DNA: TGCAGTGCTAGAGATCCCACAGGCCAAGAGACCCAGTACTTC
CDR3 protein: CSARDPTGQETQYF

D gene: -
V gene: TRBV29-1
clone size: many
J gene: TRBJ2-3
CDR3 DNA: TGCAGCGTTGGCCAGGGCGCTAGCACAGATACGCAGTATTTT
CDR3 protein: CSVGQGASTDTQYF

D gene: TRBD2
V gene: TRBV20-1
clone size: many
J gene: TRBJ2-7
CDR3 DNA: TGCAGTGCTAGAGCGGGAGGTCGGGGTAACGAGCAGTACTTC
CDR3 protein: CSARAGGRGNEQYF

D gene: -
V gene: TRBV20-1
clone size: many
J gene: TRBJ2-1
CDR3 DNA: TGCAGTGCTAGTTCCGGGAACTACAATGAGCAGTTCTTC
CDR3 protein: CSASSGNYNEQFF

D gene: TRBD2
V gene: TRBV20-1
clone size: many
J gene: TRBJ2-3
CDR3 DNA: TGCAGTGCATCGGATAGCGGGGCCGCAGATACGCAGTATTTT
CDR3 protein: CSASDSGAADTQYF

D gene: -
V gene: TRBV20-1
clone size: many
J gene: TRBJ2-3
CDR3 DNA: TGCAGTGCTACCACAGGGTCGCGCACAGATACGCAGTATTTT
CDR3 protein: CSATTGSRTDTQYF

D gene: TRBD1
V gene: TRBV4-1
clone size: -
J gene: TRBJ2-7
CDR3 DNA: TGCGCCAGCAGCCAGACCCGGACAGGAGGAAAGGAGTACTTC
CDR3 protein: CASSQTRTGGKEYF

D gene: TRBD2
V gene: TRBV20-1
clone size: -
J gene: TRBJ2-3
CDR3 DNA: TGCAGTGCTAGAGCTACTAGCGGGAGGGCCGGTACGCAGTATTTT
CDR3 protein: CSARATSGRAGTQYF

D gene: -
V gene: TRBV12-3/TRBV12-4
clone size: -
J gene: TRBJ2-7
CDR3 DNA: TGTGCCAGCAGCCGTACAGGGTTCCACGAGCAGTACTTC
CDR3 protein: CASSRTGFHEQYF

D gene: -
V gene: TRBV12-3/TRBV12-4
clone size: many
J gene: TRBJ2-7
CDR3 DNA: TGTGCCAGCACCACCGGGACCAGTAAGGGGGGGAGAGAGCAGTACTTC
CDR3 protein: CASTTGTSKGGREQYF

D gene: TRBD2
V gene: TRBV11-1
clone size: -
J gene: TRBJ2-1
CDR3 DNA: TGTGCCAGCAGCACGTTCCCCCGGCTAGCGGGTAGTCGGGTGAATGAGCAGTTCTTC
CDR3 protein: CASSTFPRLAGSRVNEQFF

D gene: -
V gene: TRBV12-3/TRBV12-4
clone size: -
J gene: TRBJ2-7
CDR3 DNA: TGTGCCAGCAGTCCCCGAGGACAGTCCTACGAGCAGTACTTC
CDR3 protein: CASSPRGQSYEQYF

D gene: -
V gene: TRBV7-3
clone size: -
J gene: TRBJ2-5
CDR3 DNA: TGTGCCAGCAGCCGGCGCTACCAAGAGACCCAGTACTTC
CDR3 protein: CASSRRYQETQYF

D gene: TRBD2
V gene: TRBV12-3/TRBV12-4
clone size: few
J gene: TRBJ2-1
CDR3 DNA: TGTGCCAGCACCGAACTAGCGGGAGGTTTCAATGAGCAGTTCTTC
CDR3 protein: CASTELAGGFNEQFF

D gene: -
V gene: TRBV20-1
clone size: few
J gene: TRBJ2-1
CDR3 DNA: TGCAGTGCGAGTCCCGAAGCGGCAATCTCCTACAATGAGCAGTTCTTC
CDR3 protein: CSASPEAAISYNEQFF

D gene: TRBD1
V gene: TRBV25-1
clone size: many
J gene: TRBJ1-2
CDR3 DNA: TGTGCCAGCAGTGACTGGACAGGGTCATATGGCTACACCTTC
CDR3 protein: CASSDWTGSYGYTF

D gene: -
V gene: TRBV21-1
clone size: many
J gene: TRBJ2-6
CDR3 DNA: TGTGCCAGCAGCAAAAGCCCACGAAGAGGTTACTCTGGGGCCAACGTCCTGACTTTC
CDR3 protein: CASSKSPRRGYSGANVLTF